One sample yielded the 3 T cell receptor beta chains listed below, sequenced in a study of T cells after yellow fever vaccination. TCRdb re-called the 5' RACE reads with MiXCR, one entry per CDR3 protein. The sample contains about 120,000 distinct CDR3 sequences, roughly 9% of which appear only once. This specimen consisted of CD8+ T cells sorted from PBMCs, obtained on the day of the yellow fever booster vaccination. The receptors shown here come from a man between 18 and 35 years old who received the YFV17D yellow fever vaccine.

This clonotype came up a few times. The rearrangement uses TRBV29-1 and TRBJ1-1, with a weak D call TRBD1 (5 bases). The CDR3 totals 13 residues. With 4 bases removed from V and 3 bases from J, the gap between germline ends came to 12 bases. CDR1 SQVTM and CDR2 ANQGSEA come from the germline V gene. The CDR3 spells CSVVGDGHTEAFF. In DNA, the CDR3 is TGCAGCGTTGTGGGGGACGGGCACACTGAAGCTTTCTTT. Together with reference TRBV29-1 and TRBJ1-1, the CDR3 gives the full variable domain: SAVISQKPSRDICQRGTSLTIQCQVDSQVTMMFWYRQQPGQSLTLIATANQGSEATYESGFVIDKFPISRPNLTFSTLTVSNMSPEDSSIYLCSVVGDGHTEAFFGQGTRLTVV.

This clonotype was seen many times. The V gene is TRBV11-2, the J gene TRBJ1-1; D unclear. Per germline, CDR1 SGHAT and CDR2 FQNNGV. CDR3 length: 15 amino acids. The germline V and J ends were trimmed by 5 bases and 1 base, with 14 bases remaining between them. The CDR3 nucleotides are TGTGCCAGCAGCACCAAAGCCGAGGAGAACACTGAAGCTTTCTTT. It specifies CASSTKAEENTEAFF.

This clonotype was seen a handful of times. This rearrangement joins TRBV30 to TRBJ2-7, with D perhaps matching TRBD2 (5 bases). V was clipped by 1 base and J by 0 bases, with 7 bases between them. The germline CDR1 and CDR2 sequences are GTSNPN and SVGIG (reference sequence). The CDR3 runs 13 residues. The CDR3 nucleotides are TGTGCCTGGAGTGATGGGAGCTCCTACGAGCAGTACTTC. Translated, it gives CAWSDGSSYEQYF.